The present T cell receptor beta chain was sequenced within a study of type 1 and type 2 diabetes patients. Study context: From PBMCs, CD4+ and CD8+ T cells were isolated by magnetic microbeads. Findings of the study overall: Unmatched age and gender across groups might bias interpretation.

Genomic DNA was the PCR template. Amplification of the beta chain CDR3 used 30 forward and 13 reverse multiplex primers. TCRdb called the multiplex PCR reads again in MiXCR, with one record for every CDR3 protein. The sample lists about 270,000 distinct CDR3 sequences, more than 40% occurring once. This clonotype has just a few counts. Its antigen is currently unknown. What was sequenced was peripheral blood mononuclear cells (PBMCs). This clonotype originated in a man aged 18 to 30 with type 2 diabetes.

The chain's CDR3 is CASKQKTGTLGYTF. The DNA for the CDR3 is TGTGCCAGCAAACAGAAGACAGGAACGCTAGGCTACACCTTC. V is TRBV2 and J is TRBJ1-2, with a weak D call TRBD1 (6 bases). This CDR3 spans 14 amino acids. V was clipped by 7 bases and J by 8 bases, with 20 bases between them. The germline gives CDR1 SNHLY, CDR2 FYNNEI.